The 25 T cell receptor beta chains below all came from one sample that was sequenced in a study of T cells in women clearing cervical HPV infection. Clones were read by immunoSEQ multiplex PCR, and TCRdb kept only the in-frame ones, dropping some. This table holds some 30,000 clones. Sequences were obtained from blood buffy coat. The receptors derive from a woman aged 18 to 75 with a cervical HPV16 infection that either progressed to CIN3+ or cleared (not recorded which).

Note on this clone: Read data end 3 residues before the CDR3 end; the end is taken from the germline J gene. V and J are TRBV12-5 and TRBJ2-2; D is undetermined. CDR1 LGHNT and CDR2 FRNRAP come from the germline V gene. The CDR3 is 19 amino acids. The V end lost 0 bases, the J end lost 0 bases, and 17 bases lay between the germline ends. CDR3 DNA, as far as it was read: TGTGCTAGTGGTTTGGTACCGGGTAGTGGCAGACCGAACACCGGGGAG. It encodes CASGLVPGSGRPNTGE. The CDR3 as a whole reads CASGLVPGSGRPNTGELFF.

The CDR3 DNA, read in part, is TGTGCCAGCAGTGAACAGCTAGCGGGAGGTACCGGGGAG. This sequence encodes CASSEQLAGGTGE. The whole CDR3 is CASSEQLAGGTGELFF. This rearrangement joins TRBV6-1 to TRBJ2-2; 11 nucleotides agree with TRBD2. Read coverage stops 3 residues before the CDR3 terminus; the germline J gene supplies the remainder. Germline V gives CDR1 MNHNS, CDR2 SASEGT. CDR3 length: 16 residues. After removal of 2 bases from V and 5 bases from J, the junction contained 4 bases not matched to a gene.

On this clone itself: With the read ending 3 residues before the CDR3 end, the germline J gene is used to fill in that end. The chain has TRBV20-1 and TRBJ2-7; TRBD1 matches at 8 bases. The junction had 15 bases not matched to a gene; V was cut back by 5 bases and J by 6 bases. The CDR3 runs 15 residues. The V gene's germline CDR1 is DFQATT and CDR2 SNEGSKA (reference sequence). The part of the CDR3 DNA that was read is TGCAGTGCTTCCTCGCCCCGAGACAGGGGACGCGAG. This sequence encodes CSASSPRDRGRE. The full CDR3 protein reads CSASSPRDRGREQYF.

Concerning this clone itself: The CDR3 goes on 3 residues after the read ends, and that part is filled in from the germline J gene. This chain uses TRBV7-9 with TRBJ2-1; 9 bases are shared with TRBD1. CDR1 is SEHNR and CDR2 is FQNEAQ in the germline V gene (reference sequence). The CDR3 length is 15 residues. V shed 5 bases, J shed 7 bases, and the junction held 9 bases outside the gene matches. CDR3 region: CASSESQGAWNEQFF. CDR3 DNA (partial): TGTGCCAGCAGCGAGTCACAGGGGGCATGGAATGAG.

On this clone: The read terminates 3 residues ahead of where the CDR3 ends, so the germline J gene completes it. The genes are TRBV7-6 and TRBJ2-3; 9 bases match TRBD2. Germline CDR1 is SGHVS and CDR2 is FNYEAQ. The CDR3 is 16 residues long. The J segment lost 3 bases and the V segment lost 5 bases, leaving 9 bases of the junction unmatched. The CDR3 DNA, read in part, is TGTGCCAGCAGCCCCCACGGACTAGCGCAGACAGATACG. The encoded protein is CASSPHGLAQTDT. The whole CDR3 is CASSPHGLAQTDTQYF.

Note on this clone: With the read ending 3 residues before the CDR3 end, the germline J gene is used to fill in that end. The chain couples TRBV5-1 to TRBJ1-2; 9 bases line up with TRBD1. Germline V gives CDR1 SGHRS, CDR2 YFSETQ. J gave up 4 bases and V 3 bases, and 4 bases lay outside the gene matches. The CDR3 contains 14 residues. Partial CDR3 DNA: TGCGCCAGCAGCTCGGACAGGGGATCCTATGGC. It codes for CASSSDRGSYG. The CDR3 as a whole reads CASSSDRGSYGYTF.

In regard to this clone: The read is 3 residues too short to cover the CDR3 end, so that end is filled in from the germline J gene. The J gene is TRBJ1-4, the V gene TRBV5-1; tentative D call: TRBD1 (6 bases). Germline CDR1 reads SGHRS; CDR2 reads YFSETQ. The length of the CDR3 is 14 residues. The V end was cut by 2 bases, the J end by 3 bases, with 8 bases between. CDR3: CASSLDRSNEKLFF. Incomplete CDR3 DNA: TGCGCCAGCAGCTTAGACAGGTCTAATGAAAAA.

Concerning this clone itself: The CDR3 extends 3 residues past the end of the read, so its final part is completed from the germline J gene. The J gene is TRBJ2-1, the V gene TRBV30, with TRBD2 as a possible D gene (6 bases). The germline V and J ends were trimmed by 2 bases and 5 bases, with 16 bases remaining between them. Germline V gives CDR1 GTSNPN, CDR2 SVGIG (reference sequence). The CDR3 spans 15 residues. CDR3 sequence reads: CAWSYGTGRHNEQFF. The covered CDR3 bases are TGTGCCTGGAGTTACGGGACTGGAAGACACAATGAG.

A remark on this clone: Coverage ceases 3 residues before the CDR3 finishes, and the germline J gene fills in the end. The chain combines TRBV30 with TRBJ2-3; D unresolved. Germline V gene sequence: CDR1 GTSNPN, CDR2 SVGIG (reference sequence). The CDR3 has 12 amino acids. The ends were cut back, 4 bases at V and 0 bases at J, with 5 bases in the middle. The CDR3 loop is CAWTRSTDTQYF. The covered CDR3 bases are TGTGCCTGGACTCGTAGCACAGATACG.

For this clone: From the germline J gene comes the end of the CDR3, since the read stops 3 residues before it. The rearrangement joins TRBV7-7 to TRBJ1-4; D gene ambiguous. The ends were cut back, 6 bases at V and 5 bases at J, with 4 bases in the middle. The CDR3 loop spans 11 amino acids. Germline assignment: CDR1 SSHAT and CDR2 FNYEAQ (reference sequence). This CDR3 reads CASSQNEKLFF. The part of the CDR3 DNA that was read is TGTGCCAGCAGTCAAAATGAAAAA.

In the case of this clone: The read terminates 3 residues before the CDR3 end, so the remaining end is supplied by the germline J gene. The rearrangement links TRBV7-9 to TRBJ2-1; 10 bases align to TRBD2. This CDR3 is 15 amino acids long. Per germline, CDR1 SEHNR and CDR2 FQNEAQ (reference sequence). The J segment lost 3 bases and the V segment lost 5 bases, leaving 4 bases of the junction unmatched. The CDR3 loop is CASSPVAGGYNEQFF. The part of the CDR3 DNA that was read is TGTGCCAGCAGCCCAGTAGCGGGGGGCTACAATGAG.

For this clone: The read finishes 3 residues shy of the CDR3 end, and the germline J gene is used to complete it. The chain has TRBV30 and TRBJ1-6; D uncertain. The CDR3 length is 13 residues. Germline assignment: CDR1 GTSNPN and CDR2 SVGIG (reference sequence). Trimming took 1 base from V and 11 from J, leaving 12 bases between them. The CDR3 sequence is CAWSALPAAPLHF. The CDR3 DNA, read in part, is TGTGCCTGGAGTGCCCTTCCTGCGGCACCC.

Comment on this clone: The read finishes 3 residues shy of the CDR3 end, and the germline J gene is used to complete it. The chain couples TRBV20-1 to TRBJ2-7, with TRBD2 identical over 11 bases. The CDR3 runs 19 residues. J was trimmed by 4 bases and V by 3 bases; bases with no gene match: 20. Germline V CDR1 and CDR2: DFQATT, SNEGSKA (reference sequence). CDR3 amino acids: CSARGPGLAGGPAVYEQYF. The CDR3 DNA, read in part, is TGCAGTGCTAGGGGGCCCGGGCTAGCGGGAGGCCCTGCCGTGTACGAG.

Of note for this clone: The CDR3 extends 3 residues past the end of the read, so its final part is completed from the germline J gene. V usage is TRBV5-4 and J usage is TRBJ2-7; perhaps TRBD1 as D (5 bases). Looked up from germline, CDR1 is SGHNT and CDR2 is YYREEE (reference sequence). This CDR3 has 14 amino acids. Trimming left V 0 bases short and J 0 bases short, with 7 bases between. CDR3 DNA, as far as it was read: TGTGCCAGCAGCTTGGACAGGAGCTCCTACGAG. It translates to CASSLDRSSYE. The entire CDR3 is CASSLDRSSYEQYF.

Concerning this clone itself: The read gets to within 3 residues of the CDR3 end, and the germline J gene fills in the rest. This chain uses TRBV5-5 with TRBJ1-1; TRBD1 aligns across 7 bases. The CDR3 consists of 14 residues. Germline V gene lookup returns CDR1 SGHKS and CDR2 YYEKEE (reference sequence). V shed 4 bases, J shed 2 bases, and the junction held 5 bases outside the gene matches. CDR3 DNA (partial): TGTGCCAGCAGCCCCGGACAGGATAACACTGAA. This sequence encodes CASSPGQDNTE. The whole CDR3 protein reads CASSPGQDNTEAFF. Together with reference TRBV5-5 and TRBJ1-1, the CDR3 gives the full variable domain: DAGVTQSPTHLIKTRGQQVTLRCSPISGHKSVSWYQQVLGQGPQFIFQYYEKEERGRGNFPDRFSARQFPNYSSELNVNALLLGDSALYLCASSPGQDNTEAFFGQGTRLTVV.

To note about this clone: At one of its ends the junction is not consistent with the germline gene, which may arise from a read error. Coverage ceases 3 residues before the CDR3 finishes, and the germline J gene fills in the end. The chain uses TRBV4-2 and TRBJ2-6; TRBD1 matches 9 bases. Germline V gene sequence: CDR1 LGHNA, CDR2 YNFKEQ. The CDR3 runs to 18 residues. CDR3 region: CASSQDVTGGSGANVLTF. CDR3 DNA, as far as it was read: TGCGCCAGCAGCCAAGATGTGACAGGGGGCTCTGGGGCCAACGTC.

Of note for this clone: The junction shows a germline mismatch at one end, possibly a read error. The sequence runs out 3 residues before the end of the CDR3; the remainder is reconstructed from the germline J gene. V gene TRBV4-2 combines with J gene TRBJ2-7, with D possibly TRBD1 on 5 matching bases. Germline-derived CDR1 and CDR2 are LGHNA and YNFKEQ. There are 14 residues in the CDR3. The CDR3 is CASSQRLGAYEQYF. The DNA read from the CDR3 is TGCGCCAGCAGCCAAAGGTTAGGGGCGTACGAG.

On this clone itself: The read comes to an end 3 residues before the CDR3 does, leaving the germline J gene to fill in the end. The V gene is TRBV20-1, the J gene TRBJ1-2, with 8 bases lining up with TRBD1. The CDR3 is 13 amino acids. Per germline, CDR1 DFQATT and CDR2 SNEGSKA (reference sequence). Germline trimming cut 2 bases from V and 6 bases from J; bases unmatched to any gene: 5. CDR3 DNA (partial): TGCAGTGCTAGATCAGACAGGGGTAATGGC. Amino acid sequence: CSARSDRGNG. The full CDR3 protein reads CSARSDRGNGYTF.

Comment on this clone: The DNA ends 3 residues before the CDR3 does, and the rest of the CDR3 is filled in from the germline J gene. V is TRBV6-1 and J is TRBJ1-1; 7 bases line up with TRBD1. This CDR3 spans 16 amino acids. Per the germline V gene, CDR1 is MNHNS and CDR2 is SASEGT. V shed 2 bases, J shed 0 bases, and the junction held 6 bases outside the gene matches. Partial CDR3 DNA: TGTGCCAGCAGTGAAAGACAGGGCAACATGAACACTGAA. The encoded protein is CASSERQGNMNTE. The whole CDR3 protein reads CASSERQGNMNTEAFF.

As regards this clone: Sequencing ends 3 residues short of the CDR3 end; the germline J gene provides the rest. The chain links TRBV2 to TRBJ2-2; a possible D gene is TRBD1 (6 bases). V was trimmed by 7 bases and J by 3 bases, leaving 15 bases between them. This CDR3 spans 15 amino acids. Germline V gives CDR1 SNHLY, CDR2 FYNNEI. This chain's CDR3 is CASTMQGRDTGELFF. Partial CDR3 DNA: TGTGCCAGCACTATGCAGGGGCGCGACACCGGGGAG.

About this clone itself: Sequencing ends 3 residues short of the CDR3 end; the germline J gene provides the rest. The chain has TRBV6-1 and TRBJ2-1; 7 bases map to TRBD2. The ends lost 1 base at V and 4 bases at J; junction bases unmatched: 7. Germline V gene data show CDR1 as MNHNS and CDR2 as SASEGT. The CDR3 is 16 residues long. CDR3: CASSEGPAGRYNEQFF. The part of the CDR3 DNA that was read is TGTGCCAGCAGTGAAGGACCAGCGGGGCGATACAATGAG.

Worth noting for this clone: The sequenced fragment ends 3 residues before the CDR3 boundary, so the rest is inferred from the germline J gene. The chain is built from TRBV7-2 and TRBJ2-5; no firm D call. The V end was cut by 5 bases, the J end by 2 bases, with 12 bases between. The CDR3 covers 14 residues. CDR1 SGHTA and CDR2 FQGNSA come from the germline V gene. CDR3 region: CASSISFGQETQYF. The CDR3 bases that were read are TGTGCCAGCAGCATCTCGTTCGGGCAAGAGACC.

About this clone itself: The read terminates 3 residues before the CDR3 end, so the remaining end is supplied by the germline J gene. The J gene is TRBJ2-2, the V gene TRBV11-2, with D unclear. With 2 bases removed from V and 2 bases from J, the gap between germline ends came to 9 bases. The germline V gene encodes CDR1 SGHAT and CDR2 FQNNGV. The CDR3 runs 15 residues. The part of the CDR3 DNA that was read is TGTGCCAGCAGCTTAAGCACACTAAACACCGGGGAG. Its protein is CASSLSTLNTGE. The full CDR3 reads CASSLSTLNTGELFF.

Concerning this clone: The observed sequence ends 3 residues before the CDR3 terminus, with the missing tail filled in from the germline J gene. This rearrangement joins TRBV5-1 to TRBJ2-5; no clear D gene. This CDR3 spans 13 amino acids. The V and J ends lost 4 bases and 1 base respectively, with 8 bases between them. Germline CDR1 SGHRS, CDR2 YFSETQ. The CDR3 here is CASSRAPQETQYF. The covered CDR3 bases are TGCGCCAGCAGCAGGGCCCCCCAAGAGACC.

Regarding this clone: Read data end 3 residues before the CDR3 end; the end is taken from the germline J gene. J is TRBJ1-1 and V is TRBV5-6; weak D call: TRBD1 (6 bases). CDR3 size: 15 residues. The V end was cut by 4 bases, the J end by 5 bases, with 18 bases between. CDR1 is SGHDT, CDR2 YYEEEE, per germline. The covered CDR3 bases are TGTGCCAGCAGCGACCGGCAGGGGCTGAGGACTGAA. This translates into CASSDRQGLRTE. In full, the CDR3 is CASSDRQGLRTEAFF.